This record looks at one T cell receptor (beta chain) sequence and its context. What it binds is not known. The data stem from a study of vaccination and CD4 T cells after COVID-19. Study-level background: Between diagnosis and the drawing of post-COVID samples lay a median roughly 100 days (range 35 to 161). Stimulation of the cells used overlapping spike peptide pools from SARS-CoV-2 and from the common cold coronaviruses HCoV-NL63, HCoV-OC43 and HCoV-229E. Study results and limitations: A median approximately 86% of convalescent patients' SARS-CoV-2-reactive clones emerged only after vaccination.

CDR3 length: 17 amino acids. Trimming took 5 bases from V and 4 from J, leaving 23 bases between them. An Oncomine TCR Beta short-read assay was used to sequence the DNA from cultured CD4+ T cells. Each CDR3 protein is one row after TCRdb ran MiXCR on the PCR reads. The table includes more than 15,000 distinct CDR3 sequences, roughly 40% detected once. Specified treatment: approximately 10-day PBMC culture with coronavirus spike peptide pools or control peptides (ViraFEST assay). Spanning March to December 2020, the positive PCR dates came before US Alpha, Beta and Delta variants. The source material was CD4+ T cells from blood, cultured in vitro, sampled before SARS-CoV-2 vaccination. The sequence came from a human donor who had recovered from COVID-19. The V gene is TRBV12-3 or TRBV12-4, the J gene TRBJ1-1, with D possibly being TRBD1 (5 bases). The CDR3 reads CASSPRGSEGQGTEAFF. The CDR3 DNA reads TGTGCCAGCAGTCCTAGAGGTAGTGAGGGGCAAGGCACTGAAGCTTTCTTT.